This TCR beta chain came from a study of CD8 T cells in ankylosing spondylitis. This clonotype was detected many times. The germline V gene has CDR1 SGHVS and CDR2 FNYEAQ. There are 13 residues in the CDR3. V was shortened by 5 bases and J by 5 bases, with 9 bases between the two germline ends. TCRdb analysed the 5' RACE reads with MiXCR anew, one entry per CDR3 protein. The data contain roughly 230,000 distinct CDR3 sequences, about 11% of them singletons. Sequencing was done on a sample of blood, either unsorted or a sorted T cell fraction (not recorded which). This TCR came from a male donor with ankylosing spondylitis or in good health (not recorded which). The J gene is TRBJ2-2, the V gene TRBV7-6, with a tentative D call TRBD1 (5 bases). CDR3 in amino acids: CASSAQGTGELFF. Here the CDR3 DNA reads TGTGCCAGCAGCGCGCAGGGAACCGGGGAGCTGTTTTTT.